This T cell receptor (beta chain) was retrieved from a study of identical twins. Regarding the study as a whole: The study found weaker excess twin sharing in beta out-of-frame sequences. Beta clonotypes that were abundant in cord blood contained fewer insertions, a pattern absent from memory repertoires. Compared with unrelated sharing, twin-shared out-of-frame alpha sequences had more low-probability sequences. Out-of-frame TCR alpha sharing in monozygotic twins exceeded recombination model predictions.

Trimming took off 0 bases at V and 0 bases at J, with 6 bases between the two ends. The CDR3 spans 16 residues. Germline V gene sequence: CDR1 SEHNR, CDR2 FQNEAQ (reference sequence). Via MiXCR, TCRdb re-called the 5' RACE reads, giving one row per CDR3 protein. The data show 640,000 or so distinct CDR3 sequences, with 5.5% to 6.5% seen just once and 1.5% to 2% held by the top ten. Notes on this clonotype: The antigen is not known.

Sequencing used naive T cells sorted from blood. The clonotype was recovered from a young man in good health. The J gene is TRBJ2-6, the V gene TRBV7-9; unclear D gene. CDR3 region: CASSLAISSGANVLTF. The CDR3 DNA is TGTGCCAGCAGCTTAGCTATCAGCTCTGGGGCCAACGTCCTGACTTTC.